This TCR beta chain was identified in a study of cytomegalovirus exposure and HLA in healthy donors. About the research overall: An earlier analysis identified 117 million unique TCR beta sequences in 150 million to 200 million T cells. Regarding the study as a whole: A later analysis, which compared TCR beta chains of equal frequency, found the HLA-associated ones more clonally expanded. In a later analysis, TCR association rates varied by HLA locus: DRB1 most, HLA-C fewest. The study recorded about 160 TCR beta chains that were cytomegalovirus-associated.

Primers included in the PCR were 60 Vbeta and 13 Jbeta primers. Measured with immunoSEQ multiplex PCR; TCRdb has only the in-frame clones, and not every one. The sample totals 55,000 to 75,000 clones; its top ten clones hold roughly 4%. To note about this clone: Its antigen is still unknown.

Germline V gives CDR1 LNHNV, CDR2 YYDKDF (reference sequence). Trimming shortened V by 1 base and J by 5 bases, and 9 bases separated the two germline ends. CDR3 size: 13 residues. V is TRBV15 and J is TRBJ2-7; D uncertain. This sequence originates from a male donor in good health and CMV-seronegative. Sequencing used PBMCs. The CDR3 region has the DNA TGTGCCACCAGCAGAGGACTTTTCAACGAGCAGTACTTC. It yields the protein CATSRGLFNEQYF.